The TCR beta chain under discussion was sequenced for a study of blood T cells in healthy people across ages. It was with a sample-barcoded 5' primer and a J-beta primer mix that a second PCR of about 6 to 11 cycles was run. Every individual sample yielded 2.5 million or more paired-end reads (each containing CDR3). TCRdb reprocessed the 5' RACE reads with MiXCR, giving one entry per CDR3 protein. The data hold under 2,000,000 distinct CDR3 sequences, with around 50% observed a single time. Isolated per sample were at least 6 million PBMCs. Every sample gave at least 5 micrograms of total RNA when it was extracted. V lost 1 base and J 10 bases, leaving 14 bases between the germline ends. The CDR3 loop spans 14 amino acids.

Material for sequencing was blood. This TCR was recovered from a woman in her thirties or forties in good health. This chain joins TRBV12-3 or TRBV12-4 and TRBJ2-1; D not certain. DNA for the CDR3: TGTGCCAGCAGTTTAGATCTGATACGGAGAGAGCAGTTCTTC. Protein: CASSLDLIRREQFF.